This T cell receptor beta chain was sequenced during a study of blood T cells in healthy people across ages (dated by TCRdb to about 2015). In the study overall: In model experiments, roughly one uniquely barcoded TCR beta cDNA molecule per two T cells was captured by template switching. Age-related changes in TCR beta repertoire diversity were measured in the study by deep sequencing normalized with unique cDNA molecular identifiers. Donors were grouped into four age groups: young (average roughly 15 years), middle-aged (39), aged (about 60) and long-lived (roughly 80). Using the same blood draw, the study looked at two additional independent replicas of 1 million unique cDNA reads for two donors, one aged 18 to 29 and the other aged 80 or older.

The donors were roughly 38 Caucasian individuals from Russia, aged about 6 to 95 years, who were systemically healthy. Around 10 milliliters of peripheral blood were collected from each donor into EDTA-treated Vacutainer tubes. Ficoll-Paque density-gradient centrifugation was used to isolate PBMCs, with at least 6.5 million per sample. Trizol reagent was used to extract total RNA from the PBMCs, yielding at least 5 micrograms per sample. For every donor, an aliquot of PBMCs went through flow cytometry to measure the percentages of naive CD45RAhigh/CD27high T cells. Receptor libraries were prepared by 5' RACE. TCRdb names Illumina HiSeq 2500 as the instrument used. A second PCR of about 6 to 11 cycles was performed with a sample-barcoded 5' primer and a J-beta primer mix. A unique molecular identifier was introduced onto each TCR beta cDNA molecule by a template-switch 5' adaptor carrying 12 random nucleotides. Each sample yielded at least 3 million CDR3-containing paired-end reads. First-strand cDNA synthesis was performed from all RNA using the Mint cDNA synthesis kit, with priming by a TRBC-specific oligonucleotide. All cDNA was treated with uracil-DNA glycosylase and then went through a first 18-cycle PCR with the universal primers M1SS and BC2_uni_R. In the original analysis: For normalization, 1 million high-quality reads, each with a distinct molecular identifier, were randomly selected from each sample. Reads sharing molecular identifiers were discarded rather than binned into consensus sequences. CDR3 identification, clonotype clustering and error correction used MiTCR with a Q25 quality threshold and the strictest error-elimination algorithm. Lower-bound total TCR beta diversity was estimated with a nonparametric unseen species model using Euler transformation. The public sequencing data were trimmed at Q25 with fastp and processed into clonotypes with MiXCR by TCRdb, which kept only in-frame beta chains. Rows merge per CDR3 protein into single entries with the most common DNA and genes. TCRdb, not the authors, supplied the V and J calls. For this sample the table gives roughly 700,000 distinct CDR3 sequences, of which 25% were detected only once. The ten biggest clones cover more than 8.5% of the sample.

Remarks on this clonotype: There is no known antigen for this receptor. No much larger clone is present one base from it, and per-base qualities are unavailable.

What the authors observed across the whole study: Compared with the aged group, the long-lived group had more naive CD4+ T cells, fewer expanded clones and increased TCR diversity, suggesting age selection. The CMV infection status of donors was not known, potentially confounding age-related changes in expanded clonotypes. Estimates of total diversity based on one million sequenced T cells were regarded as lower bounds and as underestimates. As age increased, observed TCR beta diversity per million T cells dropped in a roughly linear way, and a significant reduction was already evident by age about 40. The percentage of naive T cells measured by flow cytometry correlated strongly with observed TCR beta diversity. Because profiling used bulk unsorted PBMCs, naive and antigen-experienced compartments could not be compared conclusively.

At the junction V is shortened by 0 bases and J by 6 bases, with 8 bases in between. CDR1 and CDR2, looked up from the germline V gene (reference sequence), are PRHDT and FYEKMQ. Its CDR3 holds 13 amino acids, cysteine through phenylalanine. CDR3 DNA is the only sequence kept; it has 39 bases, read in frame from the first base. The same data also went into a second study, on T cells of mothers and their children. Per the second study: The donors were nine systemically healthy Caucasian individuals, made up of three mothers and their six children. cDNA synthesis consumed the entire amount of extracted RNA, loaded at about 1.5 ug RNA in each 15 ul reaction. Sample barcodes and 2-4 random nucleotides were added via the M1S primer in the second PCR. More than 8 million TCR beta CDR3 reads were obtained from each mother, and 2.5 million to 3.5 million reads were obtained from each child. Thymic selection shapes the output of TCR recombination in a similar way in related and unrelated pairs, and inherited differences have a minor effect. Normalized repertoire overlap was always found to be slightly, but never significantly, higher in related mother-child pairs than in unrelated mother-child pairs. With a sensitivity of about 100 clones per million clonotypes, no persistent microchimeric T cell clones were detected. The study used deep NGS to compare TCR beta repertoires of mothers and children, seeking features distinguishing related mother-child pairs from unrelated individuals. The mean age was around 42 +/- 4 years for the mothers and roughly 11 +/- 4 years for the children. After adapters were ligated using NEBNext reagents, the libraries underwent 100+100 nt paired-end sequencing on an Illumina HiSeq 2000. To prevent cross-contamination, the mother and child libraries were prepared a month apart and were sequenced in separate runs. For each donor, between about 450,000 and 2,300,000 distinct TCR beta clonotypes were identified. Naive TCR beta clonotypes were estimated from low-frequency clonotypes matched to each donor's FACS-determined naive share, without sorting.

The rearranged chain carries TRBV13 and TRBJ1-1, with the D gene too uncertain to name. The receptor comes from a boy aged 10-17 years in good health. Sequences were obtained from blood. CDR3 sequence: CASSLGGEAEAFF. The base sequence is TGTGCCAGCAGCTTAGGTGGAGAAGCTGAAGCTTTCTTT.